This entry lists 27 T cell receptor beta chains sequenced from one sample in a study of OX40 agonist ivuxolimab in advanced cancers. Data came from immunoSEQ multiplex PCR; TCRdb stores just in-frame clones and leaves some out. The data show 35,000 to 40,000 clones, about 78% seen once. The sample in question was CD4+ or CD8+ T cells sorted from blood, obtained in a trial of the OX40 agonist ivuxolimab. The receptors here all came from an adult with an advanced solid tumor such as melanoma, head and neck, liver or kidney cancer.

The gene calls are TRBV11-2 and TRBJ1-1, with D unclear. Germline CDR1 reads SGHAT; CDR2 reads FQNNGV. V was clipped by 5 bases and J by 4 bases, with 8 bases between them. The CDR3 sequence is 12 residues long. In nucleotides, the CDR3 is TGTGCCAGCAGCCTTCAGAGCACTGAAGCTTTCTTT. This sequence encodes CASSLQSTEAFF.

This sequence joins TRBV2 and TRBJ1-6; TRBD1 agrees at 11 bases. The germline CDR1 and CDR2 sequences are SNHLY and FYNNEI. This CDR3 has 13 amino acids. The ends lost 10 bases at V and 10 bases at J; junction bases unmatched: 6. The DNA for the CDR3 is TGTGCCAACAAGGGACAGGGGGACTCACCCCTCCACTTT. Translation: CANKGQGDSPLHF.

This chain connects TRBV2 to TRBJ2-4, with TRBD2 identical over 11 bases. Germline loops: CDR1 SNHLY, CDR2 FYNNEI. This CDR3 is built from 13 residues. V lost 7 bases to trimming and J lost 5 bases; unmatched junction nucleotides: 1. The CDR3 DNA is TGTGCCAGCACGGGACTAGCGGAAAACATTCAGTACTTC. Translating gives CASTGLAENIQYF.

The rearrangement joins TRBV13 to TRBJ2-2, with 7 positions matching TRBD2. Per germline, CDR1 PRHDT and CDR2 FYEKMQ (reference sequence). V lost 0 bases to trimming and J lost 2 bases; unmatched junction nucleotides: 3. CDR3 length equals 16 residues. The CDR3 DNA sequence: TGTGCCAGCAGCTTAGGCCGGGACTATAACACCGGGGAGCTGTTTTTT. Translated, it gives CASSLGRDYNTGELFF.

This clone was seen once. Written as DNA, the CDR3 is TGTGCCAGCAGCCAAGATTCAAGATTGGTGGCTGAAGCTTTCTTT. Translation: CASSQDSRLVAEAFF. The chain is built from TRBV4-2 and TRBJ1-1; D remains ambiguous. This CDR3 region has 15 residues. Germline CDR1 and CDR2: LGHNA and YNFKEQ. Trimming shortened V by 0 bases and J by 6 bases, and 14 bases separated the two germline ends.

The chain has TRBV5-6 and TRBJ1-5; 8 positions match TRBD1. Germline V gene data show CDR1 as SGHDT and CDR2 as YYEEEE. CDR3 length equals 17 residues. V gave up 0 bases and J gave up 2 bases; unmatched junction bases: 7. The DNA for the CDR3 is TGTGCCAGCAGCTTGGGACAGGGGATTGGTGGCAATCAGCCCCAGCATTTT. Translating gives CASSLGQGIGGNQPQHF.

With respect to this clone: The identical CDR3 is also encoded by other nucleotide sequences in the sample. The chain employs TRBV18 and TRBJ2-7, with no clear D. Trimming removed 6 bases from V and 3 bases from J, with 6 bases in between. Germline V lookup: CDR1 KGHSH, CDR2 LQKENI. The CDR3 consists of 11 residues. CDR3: CASSPNYEQYF. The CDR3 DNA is TGTGCCAGCTCCCCCAACTACGAGCAGTACTTC.

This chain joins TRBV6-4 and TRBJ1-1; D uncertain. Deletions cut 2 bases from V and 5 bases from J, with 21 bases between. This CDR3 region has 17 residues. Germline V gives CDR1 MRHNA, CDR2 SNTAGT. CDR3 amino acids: CASSDTLIPHGGTEAFF. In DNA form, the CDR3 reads TGTGCCAGCAGTGACACGTTAATCCCCCACGGAGGAACTGAAGCTTTCTTT.

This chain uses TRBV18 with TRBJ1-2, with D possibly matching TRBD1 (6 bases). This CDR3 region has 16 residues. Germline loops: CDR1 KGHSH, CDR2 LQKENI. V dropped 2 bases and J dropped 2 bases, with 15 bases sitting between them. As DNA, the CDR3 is TGTGCCAGCTCACCAGACTCCACAGGGTCGAACTATGGCTACACCTTC. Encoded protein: CASSPDSTGSNYGYTF. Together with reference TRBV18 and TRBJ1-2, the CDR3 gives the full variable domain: NAGVMQNPRHLVRRRGQEARLRCSPMKGHSHVYWYRQLPEEGLKFMVYLQKENIIDESGMPKERFSAEFPKEGPSILRIQQVVRGDSAAYFCASSPDSTGSNYGYTFGSGTRLTVV.

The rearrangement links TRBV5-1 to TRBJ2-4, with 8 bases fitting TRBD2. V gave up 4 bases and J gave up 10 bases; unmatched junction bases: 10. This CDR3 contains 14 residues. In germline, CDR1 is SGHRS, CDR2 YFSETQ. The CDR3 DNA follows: TGCGCCAGCAGCCCCGAGGCTAGCGGGCAGATTCAGTACTTC. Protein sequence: CASSPEASGQIQYF.

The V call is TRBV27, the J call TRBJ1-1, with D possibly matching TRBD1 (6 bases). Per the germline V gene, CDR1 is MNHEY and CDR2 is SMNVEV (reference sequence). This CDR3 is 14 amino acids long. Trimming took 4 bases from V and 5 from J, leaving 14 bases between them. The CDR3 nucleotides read TGTGCCAGCAGTTACCCTACGGACAGAACTGAAGCTTTCTTT. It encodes CASSYPTDRTEAFF.

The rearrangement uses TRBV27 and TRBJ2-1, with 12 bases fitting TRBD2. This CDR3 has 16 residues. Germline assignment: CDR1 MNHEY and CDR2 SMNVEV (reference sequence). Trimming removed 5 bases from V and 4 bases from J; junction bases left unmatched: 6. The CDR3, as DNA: TGTGCCAGCAGTGCAGGGACTAGCGGGTGGTACAATGAGCAGTTCTTC. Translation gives CASSAGTSGWYNEQFF.

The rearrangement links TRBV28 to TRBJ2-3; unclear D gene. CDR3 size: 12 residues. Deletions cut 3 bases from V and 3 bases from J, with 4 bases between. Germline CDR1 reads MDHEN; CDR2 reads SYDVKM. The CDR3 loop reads CASSFFTDTQYF. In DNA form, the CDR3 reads TGTGCCAGCAGTTTCTTTACAGATACGCAGTATTTT. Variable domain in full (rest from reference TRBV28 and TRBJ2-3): DVKVTQSSRYLVKRTGEKVFLECVQDMDHENMFWYRQDPGLGLRLIYFSYDVKMKEKGDIPEGYSVSREKKERFSLILESASTNQTSMYLCASSFFTDTQYFGPGTRLTVL.

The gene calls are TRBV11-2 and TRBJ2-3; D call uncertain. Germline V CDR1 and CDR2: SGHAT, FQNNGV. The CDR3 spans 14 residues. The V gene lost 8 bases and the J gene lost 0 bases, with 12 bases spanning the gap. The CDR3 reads CASSRPVSTDTQYF. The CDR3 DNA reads TGTGCCAGCTCACGGCCAGTGAGCACAGATACGCAGTATTTT.

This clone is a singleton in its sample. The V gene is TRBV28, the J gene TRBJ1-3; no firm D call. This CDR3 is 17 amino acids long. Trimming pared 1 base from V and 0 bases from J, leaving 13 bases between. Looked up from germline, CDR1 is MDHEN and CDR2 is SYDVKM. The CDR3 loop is CASSLLGQARSGNTIYF. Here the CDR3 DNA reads TGTGCCAGCAGTTTATTGGGCCAGGCACGCTCTGGAAACACCATATATTTT.

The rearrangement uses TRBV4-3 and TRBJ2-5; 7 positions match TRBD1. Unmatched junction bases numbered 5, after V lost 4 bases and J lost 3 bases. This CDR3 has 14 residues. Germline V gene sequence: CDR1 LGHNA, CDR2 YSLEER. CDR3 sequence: CASSLGTAEETQYF. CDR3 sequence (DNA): TGCGCCAGCAGCCTGGGGACAGCAGAAGAGACCCAGTACTTC.

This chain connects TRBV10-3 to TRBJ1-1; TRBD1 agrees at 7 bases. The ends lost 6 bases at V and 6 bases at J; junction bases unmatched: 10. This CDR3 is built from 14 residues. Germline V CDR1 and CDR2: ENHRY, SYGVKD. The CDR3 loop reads CAIRKDDRVAEAFF. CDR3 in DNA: TGTGCCATCAGGAAGGACGACAGGGTCGCTGAAGCTTTCTTT.

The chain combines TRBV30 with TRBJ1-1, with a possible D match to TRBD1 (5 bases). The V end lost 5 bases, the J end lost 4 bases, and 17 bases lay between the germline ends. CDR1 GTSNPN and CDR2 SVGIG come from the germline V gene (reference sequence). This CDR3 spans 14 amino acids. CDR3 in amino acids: CAWFSGGSGTEAFF. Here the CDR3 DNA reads TGTGCCTGGTTCAGCGGGGGTTCGGGCACTGAAGCTTTCTTT.

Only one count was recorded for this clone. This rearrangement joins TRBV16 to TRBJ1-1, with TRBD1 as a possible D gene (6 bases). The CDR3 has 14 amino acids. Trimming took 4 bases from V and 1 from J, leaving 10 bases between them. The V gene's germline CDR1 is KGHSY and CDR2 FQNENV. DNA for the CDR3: TGTGCCAGCAGCCCACACAGGGAGAACACTGAAGCTTTCTTT. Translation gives CASSPHRENTEAFF.

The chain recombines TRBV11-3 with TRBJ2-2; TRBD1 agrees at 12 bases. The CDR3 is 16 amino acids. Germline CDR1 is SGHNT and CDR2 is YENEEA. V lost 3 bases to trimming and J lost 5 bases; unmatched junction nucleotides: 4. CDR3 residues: CASSLGDRGLTGELFF. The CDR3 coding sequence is TGTGCCAGCAGCTTGGGGGACAGGGGGCTAACCGGGGAGCTGTTTTTT.

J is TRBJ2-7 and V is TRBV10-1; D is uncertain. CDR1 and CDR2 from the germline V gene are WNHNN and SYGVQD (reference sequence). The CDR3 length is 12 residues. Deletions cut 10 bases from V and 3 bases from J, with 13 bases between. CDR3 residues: CANRGMFYEQYF. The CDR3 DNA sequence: TGCGCCAACCGTGGCATGTTCTACGAGCAGTACTTC.

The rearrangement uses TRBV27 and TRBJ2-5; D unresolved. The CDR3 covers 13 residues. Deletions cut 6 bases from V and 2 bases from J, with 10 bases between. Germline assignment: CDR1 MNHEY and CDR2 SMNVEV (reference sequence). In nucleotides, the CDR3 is TGTGCCAGCAGACCACCCAGTCAAGAGACCCAGTACTTC. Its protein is CASRPPSQETQYF.

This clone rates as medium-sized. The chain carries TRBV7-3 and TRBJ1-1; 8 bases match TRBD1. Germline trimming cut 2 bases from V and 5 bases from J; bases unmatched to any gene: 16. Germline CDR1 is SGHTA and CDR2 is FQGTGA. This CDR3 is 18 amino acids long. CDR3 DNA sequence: TGTGCCAGCAGCTTATTGGGTCCGGGCAGGGGGCGCGGAACTGAAGCTTTCTTT. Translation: CASSLLGPGRGRGTEAFF. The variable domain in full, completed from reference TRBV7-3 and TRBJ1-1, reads GAGVSQTPSNKVTEKGKYVELRCDPISGHTALYWYRQSLGQGPEFLIYFQGTGAADDSGLPNDRFFAVRPEGSVSTLKIQRTERGDSAVYLCASSLLGPGRGRGTEAFFGQGTRLTVV.

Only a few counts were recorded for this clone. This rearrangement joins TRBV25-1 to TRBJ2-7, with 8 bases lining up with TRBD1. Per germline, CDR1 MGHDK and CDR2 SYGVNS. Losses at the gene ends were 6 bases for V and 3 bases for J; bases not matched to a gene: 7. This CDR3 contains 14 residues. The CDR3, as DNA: TGTGCCAGCAGCGCCGGGACAGGCCTCTACGAGCAGTACTTC. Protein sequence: CASSAGTGLYEQYF.

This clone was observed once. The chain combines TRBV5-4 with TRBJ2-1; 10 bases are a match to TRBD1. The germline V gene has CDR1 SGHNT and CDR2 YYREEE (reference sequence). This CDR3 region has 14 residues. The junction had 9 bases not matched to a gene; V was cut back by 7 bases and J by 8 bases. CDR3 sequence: CASGRDRGSYEQFF. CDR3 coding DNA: TGTGCCAGCGGCCGGGACAGGGGATCTTATGAGCAGTTCTTC.

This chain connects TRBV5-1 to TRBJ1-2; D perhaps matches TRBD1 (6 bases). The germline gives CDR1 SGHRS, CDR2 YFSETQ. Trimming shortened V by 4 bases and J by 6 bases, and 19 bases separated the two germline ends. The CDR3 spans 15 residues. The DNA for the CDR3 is TGCGCCAGCAGCCAGGACAGCGGGGTAAGGAATGGCTACACCTTC. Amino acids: CASSQDSGVRNGYTF. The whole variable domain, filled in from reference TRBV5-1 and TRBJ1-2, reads KAGVTQTPRYLIKTRGQQVTLSCSPISGHRSVSWYQQTPGQGLQFLFEYFSETQRNKGNFPGRFSGRQFSNSRSEMNVSTLELGDSALYLCASSQDSGVRNGYTFGSGTRLTVV.

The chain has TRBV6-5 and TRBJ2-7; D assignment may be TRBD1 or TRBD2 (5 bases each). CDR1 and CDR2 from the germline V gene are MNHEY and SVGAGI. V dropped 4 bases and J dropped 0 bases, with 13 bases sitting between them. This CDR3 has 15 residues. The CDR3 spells CASSSAGTDSYEQYF. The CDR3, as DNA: TGTGCCAGCAGTTCTGCCGGGACGGACTCCTACGAGCAGTACTTC.